What follows are 24 T cell receptor beta chains derived from one specimen sequenced in a study of T cell responses to AZD1222 COVID-19 vaccine. TCRdb keeps only in-frame clones here, not all; method: immunoSEQ multiplex PCR. The sample lists 95,000 to 150,000 clones; 88% were seen once. The sequencing used peripheral blood, collected on day 0 of AZD1222 vaccination. These receptors originate from an adult in good health.

The chain has TRBV18 and TRBJ1-2; D unclear. The CDR3 extends over 15 amino acids. Trimming took off 3 bases at V and 3 bases at J, with 14 bases between the two ends. Germline lookup yields CDR1 KGHSH and CDR2 LQKENI. The CDR3 DNA follows: TGTGCCAGCTCACCTGCGGCGGGCGGGGACTATGGCTACACCTTC. Protein: CASSPAAGGDYGYTF.

V gene TRBV27 combines with J gene TRBJ1-2; the D gene is possibly TRBD1 (6 bases). From germline, CDR1 is MNHEY and CDR2 SMNVEV (reference sequence). The CDR3 runs 12 residues. Trimming left V 10 bases short and J 8 bases short, with 17 bases between. The CDR3 is CATYSDSQGYTF. CDR3 in DNA: TGTGCCACTTACTCGGACAGTCAAGGCTACACCTTC.

The chain carries TRBV6-1 and TRBJ2-7; D uncertain. The V gene lost 1 base and the J gene lost 3 bases, with 13 bases spanning the gap. The germline CDR1 and CDR2 sequences are MNHNS and SASEGT. This CDR3 has 15 amino acids. The CDR3 DNA reads as TGTGCCAGCAGTGAAGGGGCAGGTCCAAACTACGAGCAGTACTTC. This translates into CASSEGAGPNYEQYF.

V gene TRBV7-2 combines with J gene TRBJ2-1; D not resolved. Per the germline V gene, CDR1 is SGHTA and CDR2 is FQGNSA. The CDR3 is made up of 12 amino acids. The V and J ends lost 3 bases and 3 bases respectively, with 3 bases between them. CDR3 loop: CASSFYYNEQFF. CDR3 nucleotide sequence: TGTGCCAGCAGCTTCTACTACAATGAGCAGTTCTTC.

The CDR3 loop is CATSDTGQGDNEQFF. Written as DNA, the CDR3 is TGTGCCACCAGTGACACCGGACAGGGGGACAATGAGCAGTTCTTC. The chain combines TRBV24-1 with TRBJ2-1, with TRBD1 identical over 10 bases. CDR1 is KGHDR, CDR2 SFDVKD, per germline. With V trimmed by 4 bases and J by 5 bases, 4 bases remained unmatched. The CDR3 is 15 residues long.

The rearrangement links TRBV19 to TRBJ1-2, with a possible D match to TRBD1 (6 bases). This CDR3 is 16 amino acids long. Germline CDR1 LNHDA, CDR2 SQIVND (reference sequence). Trimming pared 6 bases from V and 4 bases from J, leaving 21 bases between. The CDR3 region is CASRDPPGTQSYGYTF. CDR3 nucleotides: TGTGCCAGTAGAGACCCTCCCGGGACACAGAGCTATGGCTACACCTTC.

The chain links TRBV3-1 (or the pseudogene TRBV3-2) to TRBJ2-7; 7 bases are a match to TRBD2. This CDR3 has 16 residues. V dropped 3 bases and J dropped 0; count of bases not matched to a gene: 8. Germline V gene lookup returns CDR1 LGHDT and CDR2 YNNKEL (reference sequence). CDR3 sequence reads: CASSHAGGGGSYEQYF. The CDR3 DNA is TGTGCCAGCAGCCACGCGGGTGGGGGGGGCTCCTACGAGCAGTACTTC.

V and J are TRBV6-6 and TRBJ1-4, with unresolved D. CDR3 length: 15 residues. Trimming removed 5 bases from V and 0 bases from J, with 10 bases in between. Germline V gives CDR1 MNHNY, CDR2 SVGAGI (reference sequence). The CDR3 sequence: CASSISAATNEKLFF. The CDR3 DNA is TGTGCCAGCAGTATCTCGGCAGCAACTAATGAAAAACTGTTTTTT.

The rearrangement uses TRBV6-2 or TRBV6-3 and TRBJ1-6; D is uncertain. Germline CDR1 is MNHEY and CDR2 is SVGEGT. CDR3 length: 17 amino acids. Between the trimmed V and J ends, which lost 0 bases and 7 bases, there was a span of 16 bases. CDR3 loop: CASSYSVDSSLNSPLHF. The CDR3 nucleotides read TGTGCCAGCAGTTACTCTGTAGATTCAAGCTTGAATTCACCCCTCCACTTT.

The sample holds one count of this clone. The V and J genes are TRBV7-9 and TRBJ1-2, with unresolved D. This CDR3 comprises 13 residues. Germline V lookup: CDR1 SEHNR, CDR2 FQNEAQ (reference sequence). V gave up 5 bases and J gave up 1 base, with 8 bases separating them. This CDR3 reads CASSPANNYGYTF. The CDR3 DNA follows: TGTGCCAGCAGCCCCGCCAATAACTATGGCTACACCTTC.

The V call is TRBV28, the J call TRBJ1-2; D perhaps matches TRBD1 (5 bases). This CDR3 is built from 17 residues. With 1 base removed from V and 0 bases from J, the gap between germline ends came to 15 bases. CDR1 and CDR2 from the germline V gene are MDHEN and SYDVKM. The CDR3 coding sequence is TGTGCCAGCAGTTTATCAGGTGGGGCGGACGCTAACTATGGCTACACCTTC. It yields the protein CASSLSGGADANYGYTF.

V and J are TRBV3-1 (or the pseudogene TRBV3-2) and TRBJ2-2; D tentatively fits TRBD1 or TRBD2 (5 bases each). V lost 1 base to trimming and J lost 4 bases, with 10 bases between them. Germline lookup yields CDR1 LGHDT and CDR2 YNNKEL (reference sequence). The CDR3 sequence is 15 residues long. CDR3 DNA sequence: TGTGCCAGCAGCCAAGTCTACGGGACCACCGGGGAGCTGTTTTTT. Encoded protein: CASSQVYGTTGELFF.

As DNA, the CDR3 is TGTGCCAGCAGCTTAACGGGCACCGGGGAGCTGTTTTTT. Protein sequence: CASSLTGTGELFF. The J gene is TRBJ2-2, the V gene TRBV7-3; unclear D gene. This CDR3 contains 13 residues. Between the trimmed V and J ends, which lost 0 bases and 4 bases, there was a span of 3 bases. In germline, CDR1 is SGHTA, CDR2 FQGTGA.

Here the CDR3 reads CASSGTSGGARNEQFF. CDR3 nucleotides: TGCGCCAGCAGCGGGACTAGCGGGGGGGCTCGTAATGAGCAGTTCTTC. This sequence joins TRBV5-1 and TRBJ2-1, with TRBD2 matching over 16 bases. V was pared by 4 bases and J by 7 bases, with 5 bases of the junction left unmatched. In germline, CDR1 is SGHRS, CDR2 YFSETQ. The CDR3 spans 16 residues.

V usage is TRBV4-2 and J usage is TRBJ2-3; either TRBD1 or TRBD2 may supply D (6 bases each). CDR1 LGHNA and CDR2 YNFKEQ come from the germline V gene. This CDR3 spans 17 amino acids. The V end lost 1 base, the J end lost 0 bases, and 14 bases lay between the germline ends. CDR3 DNA: TGTGCCAGCAGCCAAGTCAGTGGAGGGACAAGCACAGATACGCAGTATTTT. Translated: CASSQVSGGTSTDTQYF.

J is TRBJ2-1 and V is TRBV11-3; 8 nucleotides match TRBD1. This CDR3 spans 14 amino acids. The trim removed 5 bases at V and 7 bases at J, leaving 7 bases unmatched. Per germline, CDR1 SGHNT and CDR2 YENEEA. CDR3 residues: CASSPSTGGNEQFF. CDR3 coding DNA: TGTGCCAGCAGCCCCAGCACAGGGGGGAATGAGCAGTTCTTC.

The chain has TRBV6-6 and TRBJ2-1; D gene ambiguous. This CDR3 contains 16 residues. The ends were cut back, 5 bases at V and 5 bases at J, with 19 bases in the middle. The germline V gene has CDR1 MNHNY and CDR2 SVGAGI (reference sequence). CDR3 nucleotides: TGTGCCAGCAGTCGATCCATCTCCGACAAGAACAATGAGCAGTTCTTC. This encodes CASSRSISDKNNEQFF.

This chain uses TRBV9 with TRBJ2-5, with D maybe TRBD2 (6 bases). Germline V gene lookup returns CDR1 SGDLS and CDR2 YYNGEE. The CDR3 runs to 14 residues. V lost 1 base and J 1 base, leaving 8 bases between the germline ends. DNA for the CDR3: TGTGCCAGCAGCGTATTCGGGAGCCAAGAGACCCAGTACTTC. Translating it yields CASSVFGSQETQYF.

A note on this clone: The sample has other DNA sequences that encode this CDR3 too. The chain combines TRBV5-1 with TRBJ1-6; 10 bases agree with TRBD1. CDR3 length: 15 residues. V trimming: 0 bases; J trimming: 6 bases; junction bases outside the gene matches: 0. The V gene's germline CDR1 is SGHRS and CDR2 YFSETQ. The CDR3 DNA follows: TGCGCCAGCAGCTTGGGACAGGGGGCTAATTCACCCCTCCACTTT. Translated, it gives CASSLGQGANSPLHF.

This clone was picked up a small number of times. This chain joins TRBV7-9 and TRBJ1-6; a possible D gene is TRBD1 (6 bases). V lost 11 bases to trimming and J lost 6 bases, with 17 bases between them. In germline, CDR1 is SEHNR, CDR2 FQNEAQ (reference sequence). The CDR3 runs to 14 residues. In DNA form, the CDR3 reads TGTGCCGCCCAAGAGACAGGATTTAATTCACCCCTCCACTTT. Encoded protein: CAAQETGFNSPLHF.

The chain has TRBV7-2 and TRBJ1-6, with 7 nucleotides matching TRBD1. The germline CDR1 and CDR2 sequences are SGHTA and FQGNSA. J lost 7 bases, V lost 4 bases, and 4 bases had no gene match. The length of the CDR3 is 14 residues. The CDR3 sequence: CASSWEQGNSPLHF. The CDR3, as DNA: TGTGCCAGCAGCTGGGAACAGGGGAATTCACCCCTCCACTTT.

The V call is TRBV6-6, the J call TRBJ1-2, with D possibly being TRBD1 (6 bases). The germline CDR1 and CDR2 sequences are MNHNY and SVGAGI (reference sequence). The V and J ends lost 2 bases and 6 bases respectively, with 16 bases between them. The CDR3 runs to 15 residues. CDR3 sequence (DNA): TGTGCCAGCAGTTACCTTGGGACATCGGTGGATGGCTACACCTTC. Translated, it gives CASSYLGTSVDGYTF.

The gene calls are TRBV19 and TRBJ2-1, with 8 bases aligning to TRBD2. The germline V gene has CDR1 LNHDA and CDR2 SQIVND (reference sequence). V shed 8 bases, J shed 12 bases, and the junction held 12 bases outside the gene matches. This CDR3 is 13 amino acids long. CDR3 sequence: CASQWEASGSQFF. The DNA for the CDR3 is TGTGCCAGTCAATGGGAGGCTAGCGGGTCGCAGTTCTTC.

The chain has TRBV7-8 and TRBJ1-6; tentative D call: TRBD1 (5 bases). Trimming shortened V by 5 bases and J by 4 bases, and 12 bases separated the two germline ends. In germline, CDR1 is SGHVS, CDR2 FQNEAQ. This CDR3 comprises 15 residues. The chain's CDR3 is CASSPRQSYNSPLHF. The DNA for the CDR3 is TGTGCCAGCAGCCCGCGACAGAGTTATAATTCACCCCTCCACTTT.